This T cell receptor (beta chain) was sequenced for a study of blood T cell repertoires in COVID-19. There are a few counts of this clone. Germline V gene lookup returns CDR1 SGHNT and CDR2 YYREEE (reference sequence). The CDR3 is 14 residues long. V shed 2 bases and J shed 1 base, with 9 bases lying between them. Clones were sequenced by immunoSEQ multiplex PCR, and TCRdb holds only the in-frame ones, with some missing. The sample has 180,000 or so clones; more than 60% are singletons. The chain employs TRBV5-4 and TRBJ1-1; no definite D call. The clonotype originates from a man aged 45-65 years who had recovered from COVID-19. Sequencing was performed on peripheral blood. Here the CDR3 DNA reads TGTGCCAGCAGCTTTGGCCAGAAGAACACTGAAGCTTTCTTT. Its protein product is CASSFGQKNTEAFF.